One and the same sample provided the 32 T cell receptor beta chains below, sequenced in a study of radiation and T cells in renal cell carcinoma. As for time point: blood 2 weeks post-SBRT. The treatment here: 15 Gy SBRT to primary tumor, nephrectomy 4 weeks later. Generated by immunoSEQ multiplex PCR, the TCRdb table keeps only in-frame clones and is missing some. The sample records some 120,000 clones, about 81% being singletons. Sequenced material: blood, taken from a patient whose treatment included radiotherapy and nephrectomy. Source of these receptors: a woman aged 55-75 years with renal cell carcinoma.

The rearrangement links TRBV5-5 to TRBJ2-1, with D unresolved. V lost 3 bases and J 7 bases, leaving 11 bases between the germline ends. This CDR3 is 13 amino acids long. Per the germline V gene, CDR1 is SGHKS and CDR2 is YYEKEE (reference sequence). The CDR3 reads CASSWSDRNEQFF. In nucleotides, the CDR3 is TGTGCCAGCAGCTGGTCAGATCGAAATGAGCAGTTCTTC.

This chain uses TRBV28 with TRBJ2-5, with 10 nucleotides matching TRBD2. J lost 2 bases, V lost 3 bases, and 6 bases had no gene match. CDR1 is MDHEN, CDR2 SYDVKM, per germline. The CDR3 totals 16 residues. The CDR3 coding sequence is TGTGCCAGCAGTTTTCTAGCGGGGGCAAGACAAGAGACCCAGTACTTC. Protein: CASSFLAGARQETQYF.

The chain uses TRBV6-1 and TRBJ2-5; TRBD1 agrees at 10 bases. Germline V CDR1 and CDR2: MNHNS, SASEGT. With V trimmed by 4 bases and J by 2 bases, 4 bases remained unmatched. CDR3 size: 15 residues. The CDR3 DNA follows: TGTGCCAGCAGTGGCCGGGACAGGGGACAAGAGACCCAGTACTTC. Amino acid sequence: CASSGRDRGQETQYF.

As regards this clone: The junction shows a germline mismatch at one end, possibly a read error. The chain has TRBV9 and TRBJ2-3; D perhaps matches TRBD2 (5 bases). The germline CDR1 and CDR2 sequences are SGDLS and YYNGEE. This CDR3 has 14 residues. The CDR3, as DNA: TGTGCCAGCAGCGTACTAGCTAGCACGGATACGCAGTATTTT. Translated, it gives CASSVLASTDTQYF.

J is TRBJ2-2 and V is TRBV7-3; D is ambiguous. Germline V gene lookup returns CDR1 SGHTA and CDR2 FQGTGA. V was clipped by 1 base and J by 2 bases, with 11 bases between them. The CDR3 totals 16 residues. The CDR3 nucleotides are TGTGCCAGCAGCTTAAACTCCGTCGGAAACACCGGGGAGCTGTTTTTT. This encodes CASSLNSVGNTGELFF.

The chain employs TRBV11-3 and TRBJ2-1; weak D call: TRBD2 (5 bases). Germline V gives CDR1 SGHNT, CDR2 YENEEA. The CDR3 totals 14 residues. V lost 1 base, J lost 3 bases, and 7 bases lay in between. The CDR3 coding sequence is TGTGCCAGCAGCTTAGGGGGAGACTACAATGAGCAGTTCTTC. It yields the protein CASSLGGDYNEQFF. The whole variable domain, filled in from reference TRBV11-3 and TRBJ2-1, reads EAGVVQSPRYKIIEKKQPVAFWCNPISGHNTLYWYLQNLGQGPELLIRYENEEAVDDSQLPKDRFSAERLKGVDSTLKIQPAELGDSAVYLCASSLGGDYNEQFFGPGTRLTVL.

V usage is TRBV5-6 and J usage is TRBJ2-3; the match to TRBD1 covers 12 bases. V lost 3 bases to trimming and J lost 1 base; unmatched junction nucleotides: 9. CDR1 is SGHDT, CDR2 YYEEEE, per germline. The CDR3 is 18 residues long. CDR3 nucleotides: TGTGCCAGCAGCTCCCTGGGGACAGGGGGCGTTGGCACAGATACGCAGTATTTT. Translated, it gives CASSSLGTGGVGTDTQYF.

For this clone: Other DNA sequences of this sample code for an identical CDR3. V usage is TRBV7-9 and J usage is TRBJ1-3, with a possible D match to TRBD1 (6 bases). This CDR3 is 14 amino acids long. Germline assignment: CDR1 SEHNR and CDR2 FQNEAQ (reference sequence). The germline V and J ends were trimmed by 4 bases and 1 base, with 8 bases remaining between them. CDR3 bases: TGTGCCAGCAGCTCAGGGGTTTCTGGAAACACCATATATTTT. Translating gives CASSSGVSGNTIYF.

This clone occurred a few times. V usage is TRBV10-3 and J usage is TRBJ1-1; D gene uncertain. The germline gives CDR1 ENHRY, CDR2 SYGVKD. The V end was cut by 2 bases, the J end by 1 base, with 11 bases between. The CDR3 spans 15 residues. CDR3 amino acids: CAISEAIQPNTEAFF. The DNA of the CDR3 is TGTGCCATCAGTGAGGCGATACAGCCGAACACTGAAGCTTTCTTT.

This chain links TRBV7-2 with TRBJ2-3; 7 bases are a match to TRBD1. The germline V gene has CDR1 SGHTA and CDR2 FQGNSA. The CDR3 has 15 amino acids. Trimming at V came to 3 bases and at J to 0 bases, leaving 3 bases not matched to a gene. CDR3 nucleotide sequence: TGTGCCAGCAGCTTGGACAGGAGGAGCACAGATACGCAGTATTTT. Encoded protein: CASSLDRRSTDTQYF.

The V call is TRBV19, the J call TRBJ2-3, with 11 bases aligning to TRBD2. The CDR3 has 15 residues. The trim removed 10 bases at V and 3 bases at J, leaving 9 bases unmatched. The germline gives CDR1 LNHDA, CDR2 SQIVND (reference sequence). The CDR3 loop is CATSTTSGATDTQYF. In nucleotides, the CDR3 is TGTGCCACCTCGACGACTAGCGGGGCTACAGATACGCAGTATTTT.

Only a few counts were recorded for this clone. This chain uses TRBV4-1 with TRBJ1-1; D remains ambiguous. Per the germline V gene, CDR1 is MGHRA and CDR2 is YSYEKL. The length of the CDR3 is 15 residues. V lost 0 bases and J lost 1, with 9 bases in between. The CDR3 region is CASSQESIGNTEAFF. The CDR3 region has the DNA TGCGCCAGCAGCCAAGAAAGTATCGGGAACACTGAAGCTTTCTTT.

The chain links TRBV27 to TRBJ2-1; 10 bases line up with TRBD1. The CDR3 extends over 15 amino acids. CDR1 and CDR2 from the germline V gene are MNHEY and SMNVEV (reference sequence). With 4 bases clipped from V and 15 bases from J, the junction kept 15 bases outside the gene matches. CDR3 sequence: CASSWVDRGRGELFF. CDR3 nucleotides: TGTGCCAGCAGTTGGGTCGACAGGGGGCGAGGTGAACTGTTCTTC.

The chain employs TRBV15 and TRBJ1-3; D uncertain. The germline gives CDR1 LNHNV, CDR2 YYDKDF (reference sequence). This CDR3 is built from 16 residues. V dropped 0 bases and J dropped 0 bases, with 9 bases sitting between them. The CDR3 spells CATSRELESSGNTIYF. The CDR3 DNA is TGTGCCACCAGCAGAGAGCTGGAGAGCTCTGGAAACACCATATATTTT.

This rearrangement joins TRBV7-9 to TRBJ2-2; D is ambiguous. Germline V lookup: CDR1 SEHNR, CDR2 FQNEAQ (reference sequence). This CDR3 has 14 amino acids. Between the trimmed V and J ends, which lost 4 bases and 1 base, there was a span of 7 bases. In DNA form, the CDR3 reads TGTGCCAGCAGCTATGTATTGAACACCGGGGAGCTGTTTTTT. As protein: CASSYVLNTGELFF. The complete variable domain, with remaining parts taken from reference TRBV7-9 and TRBJ2-2, reads DTGVSQNPRHKITKRGQNVTFRCDPISEHNRLYWYRQTLGQGPEFLTYFQNEAQLEKSRLLSDRFSAERPKGSFSTLEIQRTEQGDSAMYLCASSYVLNTGELFFGEGSRLTVL.

This clone was picked up a small number of times. V is TRBV6-5 and J is TRBJ1-1; D not resolved. Between the trimmed V and J ends, which lost 6 bases and 2 bases, there was a span of 13 bases. This CDR3 is built from 14 residues. Germline V gene data show CDR1 as MNHEY and CDR2 as SVGAGI. As DNA, the CDR3 is TGTGCCAGCAGATATAACATTGAAAACACTGAAGCTTTCTTT. The encoded protein is CASRYNIENTEAFF.

The sample holds a few counts of this clone. The chain is built from TRBV10-3 and TRBJ1-2; 8 nucleotides line up with TRBD1. The CDR3 runs to 14 residues. The germline gives CDR1 ENHRY, CDR2 SYGVKD. Trimming took 8 bases from V and 2 from J; bases not matched to a gene: 7. CDR3 residues: CAIGTGGFNYGYTF. The CDR3 nucleotides are TGTGCCATCGGGACAGGAGGGTTCAACTATGGCTACACCTTC.

This chain connects TRBV6-1 to TRBJ1-3, with D unresolved. The CDR3 has 17 amino acids. V was shortened by 2 bases and J by 0 bases, with 14 bases between the two germline ends. Germline V CDR1 and CDR2: MNHNS, SASEGT. This CDR3 is CASSELIVGSSGNTIYF. The CDR3 nucleotides are TGTGCCAGCAGTGAATTGATTGTGGGTAGCTCTGGAAACACCATATATTTT.

This chain uses TRBV7-6 with TRBJ2-1, with no clear D. This CDR3 has 14 residues. Germline V CDR1 and CDR2: SGHVS, FNYEAQ. Trimming removed 1 base from V and 5 bases from J, with 9 bases in between. The CDR3 nucleotides read TGTGCCAGCAGCTTAGTAAGGGCAAACAATGAGCAGTTCTTC. Amino acids: CASSLVRANNEQFF. Full variable domain (outside the CDR3, taken from reference TRBV7-6 and TRBJ2-1): GAGVSQSPRYKVTKRGQDVALRCDPISGHVSLYWYRQALGQGPEFLTYFNYEAQQDKSGLPNDRFSAERPEGSISTLTIQRTEQRDSAMYRCASSLVRANNEQFFGPGTRLTVL.

This clone was detected a few times. This chain connects TRBV27 to TRBJ1-6, with D unresolved. The CDR3 contains 13 residues. Trimming stripped 4 bases from V and 7 bases from J, with 8 bases between. Germline CDR1 MNHEY, CDR2 SMNVEV (reference sequence). CDR3: CASSWTANSPLHF. The CDR3 DNA follows: TGTGCCAGCAGTTGGACGGCGAATTCACCCCTCCACTTT.

A few counts support this clone. CDR3 sequence (DNA): TGTGCCAGCAGCTTCCCGGGACAGGGGGCGAGGGATACGCAGTATTTT. Protein sequence: CASSFPGQGARDTQYF. J is TRBJ2-3 and V is TRBV13, with TRBD1 matching over 12 bases. CDR3 length equals 16 residues. CDR1 and CDR2 from the germline V gene are PRHDT and FYEKMQ (reference sequence). Trimming took 3 bases from V and 6 from J; bases not matched to a gene: 7.

The chain is built from TRBV6-6 and TRBJ2-3, with D perhaps TRBD1 or TRBD2 (5 bases each). The CDR3 runs to 15 residues. Trimming left V 2 bases short and J 4 bases short, with 13 bases between. Germline CDR1 is MNHNY and CDR2 is SVGAGI (reference sequence). The CDR3 coding sequence is TGTGCCAGCAGTTACGGGGCCGGGAACGCAGATACGCAGTATTTT. Its translation is CASSYGAGNADTQYF.

This rearrangement joins TRBV19 to TRBJ2-2, with 10 bases that match TRBD1. The germline CDR1 and CDR2 sequences are LNHDA and SQIVND (reference sequence). This CDR3 contains 18 residues. J gave up 6 bases and V 4 bases, and 14 bases lay outside the gene matches. The CDR3: CASSTNLPGTGVAGELFF. The DNA for the CDR3 is TGTGCCAGTAGTACCAATCTTCCAGGGACAGGGGTAGCCGGGGAGCTGTTTTTT.

This chain links TRBV18 with TRBJ1-1; TRBD1 agrees at 7 bases. Per the germline V gene, CDR1 is KGHSH and CDR2 is LQKENI. This CDR3 region has 14 residues. V shed 4 bases and J 3 bases; nucleotides not matched to a gene: 5. CDR3 sequence reads: CASSQGAIYTEAFF. CDR3 bases: TGTGCCAGCTCACAGGGGGCGATCTACACTGAAGCTTTCTTT.

This clone showed up just a few times. The sample has other DNA sequences that encode this CDR3 too. This chain uses TRBV6-5 with TRBJ2-1; no firm D call. CDR1 and CDR2 (germline): MNHEY, SVGAGI. The CDR3 is 13 amino acids. V lost 3 bases to trimming and J lost 1 base, with 4 bases between them. The CDR3 DNA sequence: TGTGCCAGCAGTTATTCTTCCTACAATGAGCAGTTCTTC. Translation: CASSYSSYNEQFF.

The V call is TRBV27, the J call TRBJ2-7; 10 bases map to TRBD1. The V and J ends lost 4 bases and 4 bases, in that order; junction bases with no gene match: 7. Germline assignment: CDR1 MNHEY and CDR2 SMNVEV (reference sequence). This CDR3 region has 15 residues. The CDR3 spells CASSSGTGAAYEQYF. CDR3 DNA sequence: TGTGCCAGCAGTTCGGGGACAGGGGCAGCTTACGAGCAGTACTTC.

The chain employs TRBV21-1 and TRBJ2-2; the table's D call, TRBD1, has no DNA check behind it. TRBV21-1 is tagged as a pseudogene. CDR3 length equals 19 residues. CDR3 nucleotides: TGTGCCAGCAGCAAAGAGGGGACAGGGGGTCAACAGGGCACCGGGGAGCTGTTTTTT. This encodes CASSKEGTGGQQGTGELFF.

The chain has TRBV6-5 and TRBJ1-4; D unresolved. The CDR3 totals 15 residues. The ends were cut back, 0 bases at V and 3 bases at J, with 8 bases in the middle. CDR1 is MNHEY and CDR2 is SVGAGI in the germline V gene. The DNA of the CDR3 is TGTGCCAGCAGTTACTCGAATACAGCTAATGAAAAACTGTTTTTT. Amino acids: CASSYSNTANEKLFF.

The genes are TRBV5-1 and TRBJ1-1; D is ambiguous. Germline CDR1 reads SGHRS; CDR2 reads YFSETQ. V was shortened by 2 bases and J by 7 bases, with 12 bases between the two germline ends. This CDR3 spans 13 amino acids. CDR3 amino acids: CASSLNGGNEAFF. In DNA form, the CDR3 reads TGCGCCAGCAGCTTAAATGGCGGGAATGAAGCTTTCTTT.

The CDR3 bases are TGTGCCAGCTCACCAAACGGACTAGCGGAAGATACGCAGTATTTT. It codes for CASSPNGLAEDTQYF. The rearrangement joins TRBV18 to TRBJ2-3; 10 bases are shared with TRBD2. The V segment lost 2 bases and the J segment 5 bases; nucleotides outside the gene matches: 4. Germline CDR1 reads KGHSH; CDR2 reads LQKENI. The CDR3 length is 15 residues.

This clone was detected once. The junction and the germline gene differ at one end; a read error may be behind it. V is TRBV7-7 and J is TRBJ2-1; TRBD2 agrees at 12 bases. This CDR3 region has 17 residues. Per the germline V gene, CDR1 is SSHAT and CDR2 is FNYEAQ (reference sequence). The CDR3 sequence is CASSPWTSGVSYNEQFF. The CDR3 nucleotides read TGTGCTAGCAGCCCCTGGACTAGCGGGGTCTCCTACAATGAGCAGTTCTTC.

This clone was detected only once. Sequence at one end of the junction differs from germline and may be a read error. The chain couples TRBV6-1 to TRBJ2-6; no reliable D call. The CDR3 covers 17 residues. Germline values: CDR1 MNHNS, CDR2 SASEGT. This CDR3 reads CASSGSGRVSGANVLTF. In nucleotides, the CDR3 is TGTGCTAGCAGTGGATCTGGTAGGGTATCTGGGGCCAACGTCCTGACTTTC.